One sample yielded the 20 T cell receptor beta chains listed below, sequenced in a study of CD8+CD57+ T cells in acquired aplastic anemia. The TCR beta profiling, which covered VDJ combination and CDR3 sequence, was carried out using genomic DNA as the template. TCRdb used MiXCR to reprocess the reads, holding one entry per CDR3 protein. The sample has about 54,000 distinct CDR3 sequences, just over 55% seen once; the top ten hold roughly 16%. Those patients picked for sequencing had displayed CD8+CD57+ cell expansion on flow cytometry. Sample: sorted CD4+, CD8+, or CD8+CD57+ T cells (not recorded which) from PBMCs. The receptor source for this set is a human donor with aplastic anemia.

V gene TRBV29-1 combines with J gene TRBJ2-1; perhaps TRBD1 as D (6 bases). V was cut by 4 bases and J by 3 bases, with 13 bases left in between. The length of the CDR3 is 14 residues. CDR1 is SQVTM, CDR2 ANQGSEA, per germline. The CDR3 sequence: CSVVEQGRYNEQFF. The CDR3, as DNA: TGCAGCGTTGTTGAACAGGGACGCTACAATGAGCAGTTCTTC.

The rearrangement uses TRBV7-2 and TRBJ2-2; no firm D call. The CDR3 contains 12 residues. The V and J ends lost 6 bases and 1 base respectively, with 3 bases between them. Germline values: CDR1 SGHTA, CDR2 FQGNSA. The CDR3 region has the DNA TGTGCCAGCAGGGAGAACACCGGGGAGCTGTTTTTT. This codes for CASRENTGELFF.

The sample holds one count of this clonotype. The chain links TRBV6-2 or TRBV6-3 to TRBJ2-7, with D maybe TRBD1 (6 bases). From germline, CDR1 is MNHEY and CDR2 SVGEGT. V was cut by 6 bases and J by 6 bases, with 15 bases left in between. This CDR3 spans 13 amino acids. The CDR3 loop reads CASSRQAATEQYF. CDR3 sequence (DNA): TGTGCCAGCAGCAGACAGGCGGCTACCGAGCAGTACTTC.

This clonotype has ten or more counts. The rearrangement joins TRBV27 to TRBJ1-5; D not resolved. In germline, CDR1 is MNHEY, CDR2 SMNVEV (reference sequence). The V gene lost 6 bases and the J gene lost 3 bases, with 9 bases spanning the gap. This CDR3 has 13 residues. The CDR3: CASRDGYNQPQHF. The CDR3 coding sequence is TGTGCCAGCAGGGACGGCTACAATCAGCCCCAGCATTTT.

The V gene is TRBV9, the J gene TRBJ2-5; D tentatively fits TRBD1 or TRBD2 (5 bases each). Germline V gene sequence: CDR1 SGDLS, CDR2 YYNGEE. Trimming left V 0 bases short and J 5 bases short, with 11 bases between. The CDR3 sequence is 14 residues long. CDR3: CASSVEGRRETQYF. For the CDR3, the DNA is TGTGCCAGCAGCGTAGAGGGGAGACGGGAGACCCAGTACTTC.

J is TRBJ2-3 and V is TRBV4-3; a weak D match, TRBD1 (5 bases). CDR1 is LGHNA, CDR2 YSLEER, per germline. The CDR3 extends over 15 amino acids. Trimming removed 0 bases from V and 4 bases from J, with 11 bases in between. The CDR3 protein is CASSQELGLPDTQYF. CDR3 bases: TGCGCCAGCAGCCAAGAGTTGGGGCTACCAGATACGCAGTATTTT.

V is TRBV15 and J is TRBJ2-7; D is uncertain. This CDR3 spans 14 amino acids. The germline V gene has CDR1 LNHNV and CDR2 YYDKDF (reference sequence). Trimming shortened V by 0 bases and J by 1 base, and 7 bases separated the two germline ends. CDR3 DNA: TGTGCCACCAGCAGAGATAAGGGATCCTACGAGCAGTACTTC. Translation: CATSRDKGSYEQYF.

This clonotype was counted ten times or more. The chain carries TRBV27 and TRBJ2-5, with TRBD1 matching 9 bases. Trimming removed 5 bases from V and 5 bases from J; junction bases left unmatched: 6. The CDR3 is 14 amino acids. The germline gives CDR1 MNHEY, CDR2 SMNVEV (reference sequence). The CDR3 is CASSLQGARETQYF. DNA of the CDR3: TGTGCCAGCAGTCTACAGGGGGCGCGGGAGACCCAGTACTTC.

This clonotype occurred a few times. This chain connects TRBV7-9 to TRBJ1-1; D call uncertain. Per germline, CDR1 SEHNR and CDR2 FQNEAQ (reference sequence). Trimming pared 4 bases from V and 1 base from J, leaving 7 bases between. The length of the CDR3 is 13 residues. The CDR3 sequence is CASSSTRNTEAFF. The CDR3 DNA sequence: TGTGCCAGCAGCTCGACACGGAACACTGAAGCTTTCTTT.

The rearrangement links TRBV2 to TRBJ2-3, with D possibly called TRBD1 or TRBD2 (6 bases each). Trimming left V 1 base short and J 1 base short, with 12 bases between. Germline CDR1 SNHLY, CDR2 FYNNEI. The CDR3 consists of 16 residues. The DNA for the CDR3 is TGTGCCAGCAGTGAAGTGGGGGGCGGACGCACAGATACGCAGTATTTT. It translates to CASSEVGGGRTDTQYF. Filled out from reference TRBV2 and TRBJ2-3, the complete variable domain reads EPEVTQTPSHQVTQMGQEVILRCVPISNHLYFYWYRQILGQKVEFLVSFYNNEISEKSEIFDDQFSVERPDGSNFTLKIRSTKLEDSAMYFCASSEVGGGRTDTQYFGPGTRLTVL.

In DNA, the CDR3 is TGCAGCGTTCAGGGCCTGGGGACCTACGAGCAGTACTTC. Residues: CSVQGLGTYEQYF. The gene calls are TRBV29-1 and TRBJ2-7, with D possibly being TRBD1 (5 bases). Germline loops: CDR1 SQVTM, CDR2 ANQGSEA. The CDR3 runs to 13 residues. V lost 5 bases and J lost 2, with 13 bases in between.

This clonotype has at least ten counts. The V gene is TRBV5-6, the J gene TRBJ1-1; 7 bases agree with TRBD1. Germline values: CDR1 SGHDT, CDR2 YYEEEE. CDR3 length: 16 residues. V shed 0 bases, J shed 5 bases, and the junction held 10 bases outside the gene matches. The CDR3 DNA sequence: TGTGCCAGCAGCTTGGACGAGGAACAGGGGAGGACTGAAGCTTTCTTT. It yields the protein CASSLDEEQGRTEAFF. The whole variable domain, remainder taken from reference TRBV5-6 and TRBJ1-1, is DAGVTQSPTHLIKTRGQQVTLRCSPKSGHDTVSWYQQALGQGPQFIFQYYEEEERQRGNFPDRFSGHQFPNYSSELNVNALLLGDSALYLCASSLDEEQGRTEAFFGQGTRLTVV.

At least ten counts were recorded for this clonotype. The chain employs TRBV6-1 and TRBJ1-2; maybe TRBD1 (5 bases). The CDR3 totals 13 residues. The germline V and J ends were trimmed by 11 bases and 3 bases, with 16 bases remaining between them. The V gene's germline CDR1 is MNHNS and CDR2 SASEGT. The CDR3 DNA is TGTGCCGGGTGGGGAGGGGATGACTATGGCTACACCTTC. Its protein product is CAGWGGDDYGYTF.

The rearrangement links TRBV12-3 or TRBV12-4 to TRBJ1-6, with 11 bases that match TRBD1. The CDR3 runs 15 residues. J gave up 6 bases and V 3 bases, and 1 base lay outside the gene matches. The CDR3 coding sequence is TGTGCCAGCAGTTTTGGGACAGGGGGTAATTCACCCCTCCACTTT. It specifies CASSFGTGGNSPLHF.

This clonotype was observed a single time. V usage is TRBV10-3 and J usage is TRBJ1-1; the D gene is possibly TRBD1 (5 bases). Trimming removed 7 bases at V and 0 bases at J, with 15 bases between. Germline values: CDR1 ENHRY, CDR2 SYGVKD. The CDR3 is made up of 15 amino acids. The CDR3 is CAINTGVGLNTEAFF. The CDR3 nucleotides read TGTGCCATCAACACAGGCGTCGGCCTGAACACTGAAGCTTTCTTT.

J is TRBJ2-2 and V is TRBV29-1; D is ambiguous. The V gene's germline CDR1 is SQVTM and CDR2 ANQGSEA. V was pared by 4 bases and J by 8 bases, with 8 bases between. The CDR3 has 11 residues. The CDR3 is CSVGGEGELFF. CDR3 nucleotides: TGCAGCGTTGGAGGTGAAGGGGAGCTGTTTTTT.

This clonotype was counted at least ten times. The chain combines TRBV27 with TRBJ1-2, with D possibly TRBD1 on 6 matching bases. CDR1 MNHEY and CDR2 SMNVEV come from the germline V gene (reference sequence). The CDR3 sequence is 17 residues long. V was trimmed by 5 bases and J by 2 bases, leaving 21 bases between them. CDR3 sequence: CASSQISRGLLNYGYTF. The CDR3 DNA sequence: TGTGCCAGCAGTCAGATATCCAGGGGCCTCCTAAACTATGGCTACACCTTC.

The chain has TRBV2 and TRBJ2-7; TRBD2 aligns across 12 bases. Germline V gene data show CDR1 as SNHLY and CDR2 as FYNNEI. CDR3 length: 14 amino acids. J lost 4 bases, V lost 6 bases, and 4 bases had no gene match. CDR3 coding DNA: TGTGCCAGCAGAAGGACTAGCGGGGTTTACGAGCAGTACTTC. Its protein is CASRRTSGVYEQYF.

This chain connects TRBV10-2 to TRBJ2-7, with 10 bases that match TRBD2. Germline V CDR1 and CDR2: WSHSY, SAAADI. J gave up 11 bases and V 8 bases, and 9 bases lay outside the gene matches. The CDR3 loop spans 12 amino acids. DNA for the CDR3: TGCGCCAGCTCGGCTAGCGGGGGACAGGAGTACTTC. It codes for CASSASGGQEYF.

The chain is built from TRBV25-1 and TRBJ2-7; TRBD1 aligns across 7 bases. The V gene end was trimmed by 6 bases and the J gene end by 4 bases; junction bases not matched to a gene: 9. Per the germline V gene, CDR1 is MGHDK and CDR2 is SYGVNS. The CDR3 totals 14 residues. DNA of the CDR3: TGTGCCAGCAGCCAACGAGGGGGCCGTTACGAGCAGTACTTC. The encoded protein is CASSQRGGRYEQYF.